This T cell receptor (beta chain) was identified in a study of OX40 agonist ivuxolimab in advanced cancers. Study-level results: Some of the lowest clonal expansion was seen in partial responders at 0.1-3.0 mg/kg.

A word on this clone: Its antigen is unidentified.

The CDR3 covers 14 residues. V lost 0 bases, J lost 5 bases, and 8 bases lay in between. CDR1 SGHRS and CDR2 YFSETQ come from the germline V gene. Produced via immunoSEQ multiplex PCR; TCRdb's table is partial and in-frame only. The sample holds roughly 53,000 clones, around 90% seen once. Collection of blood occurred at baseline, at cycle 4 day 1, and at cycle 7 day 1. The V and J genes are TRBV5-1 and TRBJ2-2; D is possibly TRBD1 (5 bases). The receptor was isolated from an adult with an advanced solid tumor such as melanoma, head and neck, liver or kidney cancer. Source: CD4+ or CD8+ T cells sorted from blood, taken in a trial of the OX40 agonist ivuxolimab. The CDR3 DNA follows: TGCGCCAGCAGCTTGGCAGGGTCAACCGGGGAGCTGTTTTTT. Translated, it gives CASSLAGSTGELFF.